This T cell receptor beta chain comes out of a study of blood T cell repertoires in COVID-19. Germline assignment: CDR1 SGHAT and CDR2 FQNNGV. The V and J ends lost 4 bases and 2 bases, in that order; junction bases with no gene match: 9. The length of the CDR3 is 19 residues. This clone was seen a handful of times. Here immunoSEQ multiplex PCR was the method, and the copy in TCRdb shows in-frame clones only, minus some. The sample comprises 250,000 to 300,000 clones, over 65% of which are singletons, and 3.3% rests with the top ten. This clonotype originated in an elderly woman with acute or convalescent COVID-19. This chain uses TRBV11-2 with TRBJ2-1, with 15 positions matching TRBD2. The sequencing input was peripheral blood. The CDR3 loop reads CASSYHPGTSGGTYNEQFF. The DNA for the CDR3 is TGTGCCAGCAGCTACCACCCCGGGACTAGCGGGGGGACCTACAATGAGCAGTTCTTC.